This is a list of T cell receptor beta chains from one sample in a study of patients and donors after allogeneic stem cell transplantation. TCRdb redid the calling of the RT-PCR reads with MiXCR, one entry per CDR3 protein. The sample lists 8,000 to 10,000 distinct CDR3 sequences, 5.5% to 6% occurring once. The sample was blood, either unsorted or a sorted T cell fraction (not recorded which). These receptors were collected from a human donor who was either an allogeneic HSCT recipient or a stem cell or donor lymphocyte infusion donor (not recorded which). It is not recorded whose cells these are; they may come from a transplant donor. The CDR3 runs from the conserved cysteine through the conserved F or W. D genes are given only for firm matches. Not every row has a clone size; where given, it reads once, few, many or a size class.

clone_size	v_call	d_call	j_call	cdr3_length	cdr3_nt	cdr3_aa
few	TRBV10-1	.	TRBJ2-1	13	TGCGCCAGCAGCCTGGAAAACTACAATGAGCAGTTCTTC	CASSLENYNEQFF
.	TRBV7-6	TRBD1	TRBJ1-1	14	TGTGCCAGCAGCTTGACAGGGGGTAACACTGAAGCTTTCTTT	CASSLTGGNTEAFF
medium-sized	TRBV7-2	TRBD2	TRBJ2-3	16	TGTGCCAGCAGCTCTGGGACTAGCGGGAACACAGATACGCAGTATTTT	CASSSGTSGNTDTQYF
many	TRBV7-9	.	TRBJ1-1	13	TGTGCCAGCAGCTTAGAACAGAACACTGAAGCTTTCTTT	CASSLEQNTEAFF
many	TRBV29-1	.	TRBJ2-5	12	TGCGCAACCAGAAGACCAACTGAGGCCCAGTACTTC	CATRRPTEAQYF
many	TRBV20-1	.	TRBJ1-2	11	TGCAGTGCCGCAGGGAACTATGGCTACACCTTC	CSAAGNYGYTF
large	TRBV7-2	TRBD2	TRBJ2-1	13	TGTGCCGGGGGACTAGCTAACCGGGATGAGCAGTTCTTC	CAGGLANRDEQFF
few	TRBV12-3/TRBV12-4	.	TRBJ2-5	13	TGTGCCAGCAGCCCGACCGACCGGGGGACCCAGTACTTC	CASSPTDRGTQYF
medium-sized	TRBV20-1	TRBD2	TRBJ2-7	15	TGCAGTGCGACCTCCGAGCGGGGGAACTCCTACGAGCAGTACTTC	CSATSERGNSYEQYF
many	TRBV3-2	.	TRBJ1-5	20	TGTGCCAGCAGCCAAGATCTGAACGGAGGTCCCGGCGGACCTAATCAGCCCCAGCATTTT	CASSQDLNGGPGGPNQPQHF
medium-sized	TRBV7-9	.	TRBJ1-1	12	TGTGCCAGCGGCGTTCTGAGGGCTGAAGCTTTCTTT	CASGVLRAEAFF
.	TRBV24-1	.	TRBJ2-2	13	.	CATSDPAGELFFF
many	TRBV7-6	TRBD2	TRBJ2-5	15	TGTGCCAGCAGCTCTCGACTAGCGGGGCAAGAGACCCAGTACTTC	CASSSRLAGQETQYF
many	TRBV12-3/TRBV12-4	.	TRBJ2-1	16	TGTGCCAGCAGTTTTCTAGTGGGACTTTCCTACAATGAGCAGTTCTTC	CASSFLVGLSYNEQFF
many	TRBV28	.	TRBJ1-5	12	TGTGCCAGCACCAAGTCCAATCAGCCCCAGCATTTT	CASTKSNQPQHF
many	TRBV27	TRBD1	TRBJ2-5	13	TGTGCCAGCAGTACCCGACAGGGGCAGACCCAGTACTTC	CASSTRQGQTQYF
many	TRBV6-5	.	TRBJ1-2	15	TGTGCCAGCAGTTACTCAACAGAATCCCTCGATGGCTACACCTTC	CASSYSTESLDGYTF
many	TRBV15	.	TRBJ2-3	16	TGTGCCACCAGCAGAAGCAGTCTAGGGGGCACAGATACGCAGTATTTT	CATSRSSLGGTDTQYF
many	TRBV20-1	.	TRBJ1-3	12	TGCAGTGCCCGGATTTCTGGAAACACCATATATTTT	CSARISGNTIYF
many	TRBV23-1	TRBD1	TRBJ2-7	16	TGCGCCAGCAGTCAAGAGCCGGGACAGGGTCAATACGAGCAGTACTTC	CASSQEPGQGQYEQYF
many	TRBV5-1	TRBD2	TRBJ2-1	14	TGCGCCAGCAGCTTGGGGGGGACTAGCAATGAGCAGTTCTTC	CASSLGGTSNEQFF
medium-sized	TRBV6-6	.	TRBJ2-7	14	TGTGCCAGCAGTTACTCCCAGGGGGGATACGAGCAGTACTTC	CASSYSQGGYEQYF